This record covers a single T cell receptor (beta chain). The data were produced by immunoSEQ multiplex PCR, yet TCRdb's version contains in-frame clones alone and is incomplete. The table lists about 220,000 clones, roughly 85% of them singletons. The sample originates from a study of blood T cell repertoires in COVID-19. The source is a man between 50 and 59 years old who had recovered from COVID-19. Sequenced input: peripheral blood.

CDR3 sequence: CATSRAAQGFRHTGELFF. The CDR3 DNA reads as TGTGCCACCAGCAGAGCAGCCCAGGGGTTCCGGCACACCGGGGAGCTGTTTTTT. V is TRBV15 and J is TRBJ2-2; possibly TRBD1 for D (6 bases). Trimming stripped 1 base from V and 3 bases from J, with 18 bases between. The CDR3 runs 18 residues. Germline V lookup: CDR1 LNHNV, CDR2 YYDKDF (reference sequence).